The rows below give T cell receptor beta chains drawn from one sample of a study of CD8 T cells in ankylosing spondylitis. TCRdb used MiXCR to reprocess the 5' RACE reads, holding one entry per CDR3 protein. The table lists fewer than 250,000 distinct CDR3 sequences, roughly a third of them singletons. The sample comprised blood, either unsorted or a sorted T cell fraction (not recorded which). These receptors all stem from a male donor with ankylosing spondylitis or in good health (not recorded which). CDR3s include the opening cysteine and the closing phenylalanine or tryptophan. The D gene is left open where the match is weak. Rows give clone size only sometimes, using once, few, many, or a class for an expanded clone.

clone size,V gene,J gene,D gene,CDR3 protein,CDR3 DNA
NA,TRBV6-1,TRBJ2-2,NA,CASRAFQGAGELFF,TGTGCCAGCAGAGCCTTTCAGGGAGCCGGGGAGCTGTTTTTT
NA,TRBV2,TRBJ2-6,NA,CASSARQGSGANVLTF,TGTGCCAGCAGTGCCCGTCAGGGGAGTGGGGCCAACGTCCTGACTTTC
few,TRBV6-5,TRBJ2-7,NA,CASSYVSGNLEQYF,TGTGCCAGCAGTTACGTGTCCGGGAATTTAGAGCAGTACTTC
few,TRBV29-1,TRBJ1-2,NA,CSVRAVGGYTF,TGCAGCGTGCGTGCTGTAGGAGGCTACACCTTC
NA,TRBV29-1,TRBJ1-1,NA,CSVVGLRTEAFF,TGCAGCGTCGTAGGGCTCCGGACTGAAGCTTTCTTT
NA,TRBV7-9,TRBJ2-3,NA,CASNLIGTLQPTDTQYF,TGTGCCAGCAACCTGATAGGGACGCTCCAACCCACAGATACGCAGTATTTT
few,TRBV7-6,TRBJ2-7,TRBD2,CASSWHDPLPSGGPLSSYEQYF,TGTGCCAGCAGCTGGCACGATCCCTTACCTAGCGGGGGGCCACTAAGCTCCTACGAGCAGTACTTC
NA,TRBV4-2,TRBJ1-1,NA,CASSQDGYTEAFF,TGTGCCAGCAGCCAAGACGGGTACACTGAAGCTTTCTTT
few,TRBV29-1,TRBJ1-2,TRBD1,CSVKPWDRGSHGYTF,TGCAGCGTCAAACCCTGGGACAGGGGCTCTCATGGCTACACCTTC
NA,TRBV5-1,TRBJ2-7,NA,CASSPAGQSPKGEQYF,TGCGCCAGCAGCCCGGCGGGACAGAGCCCCAAGGGCGAGCAGTACTTC
NA,TRBV4-1,TRBJ2-1,NA,CASSRTTGSRYNEQFF,TGCGCCAGCAGCCGAACTACAGGGAGCCGCTACAATGAGCAGTTCTTC
few,TRBV20-1,TRBJ2-3,NA,CSARTSGMSTDTQYF,TGCAGTGCTAGGACGAGTGGGATGAGCACAGATACGCAGTATTTT
NA,TRBV4-1,TRBJ2-1,NA,CASSQDSSVDEQFF,TGCGCCAGCAGCCAAGATTCGTCTGTAGATGAGCAGTTCTTC
many,TRBV7-6,TRBJ2-1,TRBD2,CASSLVSGGKFGNEQFF,TGTGCCAGCAGCTTAGTCAGCGGGGGGAAGTTTGGGAATGAGCAGTTCTTC
NA,TRBV7-9,TRBJ1-1,NA,CASIVPGQRNTEAFF,TGTGCCAGCATCGTTCCGGGACAAAGGAACACTGAAGCTTTCTTT
few,TRBV7-8,TRBJ2-3,NA,CAWGSGVDTQYF,TGTGCCTGGGGGTCGGGGGTAGATACGCAGTATTTT
NA,TRBV18,TRBJ2-5,NA,CASSPSLETQYF,TGTGCCAGCTCACCGTCGCTCGAGACCCAGTACTTC
few,TRBV20-1,TRBJ1-6,TRBD1,CSAWPRGSSYNSPLHF,TGCAGTGCTTGGCCCAGGGGGAGCTCCTATAATTCACCCCTCCACTTT
NA,TRBV6-5,TRBJ1-1,TRBD1,CASSLRGTGGNSIF,TGTGCCAGCAGTTTGAGGGGGACAGGGGGTAATTCGATCTTT
few,TRBV20-1,TRBJ2-1,NA,CSARTNEQFF,TGCAGTGCTAGAACCAATGAGCAGTTCTTC
NA,TRBV29-1,TRBJ1-4,NA,CSVEWPVLGGGEKLFF,TGCAGCGTTGAATGGCCCGTCTTGGGGGGCGGTGAAAAACTGTTTTTT
NA,TRBV20-1,TRBJ2-7,TRBD2,CSAGLAGSREQYF,TGCAGTGCGGGACTAGCGGGGAGTCGGGAGCAGTACTTC
NA,TRBV7-3,TRBJ2-5,NA,CASSSRTPGETQYF,TGTGCCAGCAGCTCGCGGACGCCAGGGGAGACCCAGTACTTC
NA,TRBV9,TRBJ2-5,TRBD2,CASSVGLEMDQYF,TGTGCCAGCAGCGTCGGACTAGAAATGGACCAGTACTTC